The clone carrying this T cell receptor (beta chain) was found a few times. Its antigen remains unknown. Extractions gave at least 5.5 micrograms of total RNA per sample. The second PCR ran roughly 7 to 12 cycles with a sample-barcoded 5' primer and J-beta primers. TCRdb analysed the 5' RACE reads with MiXCR anew, one entry per CDR3 protein. The repertoire holds around 850,000 distinct CDR3 sequences, roughly 35% seen once, with 10% to 15% in the top ten. The data were obtained in a study of blood T cells in healthy people across ages. Findings and limits, study-wide: Unsorted PBMC material precluded a definitive naive versus antigen-experienced comparison.

The CDR3 is made up of 15 amino acids. CDR1 is SGHTA, CDR2 FQGNSA, per germline. Germline trimming cut 5 bases from V and 6 bases from J; bases unmatched to any gene: 4. The sequencing input was blood. The chain combines TRBV7-2 with TRBJ1-6; 10 nucleotides agree with TRBD1. This receptor was taken from a man younger than 35 in good health. CDR3 loop: CASSQGQGLNSPLHF. CDR3 sequence (DNA): TGTGCCAGCAGCCAGGGACAGGGGCTTAATTCACCCCTCCACTTT.